The 32 T cell receptor beta chains given below trace back to one sample, sequenced in a study of T cell repertoires in cytomegalovirus infection. Each CDR3 protein is one row after TCRdb ran MiXCR on the reads. The sample holds under 300,000 distinct CDR3 sequences; roughly 12% are singletons and the top ten take around 1.6%. Input material: PBMCs. These receptor sequences come from a human donor in good health (CMV status not recorded). Some clones in this sample may be carry-over from other donors' samples.

This clonotype was seen many times. This rearrangement joins TRBV14 to TRBJ2-1; TRBD2 aligns across 9 bases. The CDR3 is 17 residues long. The germline V gene has CDR1 SGHDN and CDR2 FVKESK. V lost 4 bases to trimming and J lost 3 bases; unmatched junction nucleotides: 10. CDR3 residues: CASSPIASGIFYNEQFF. For the CDR3, the DNA is TGTGCCAGCAGCCCCATCGCTAGCGGGATTTTCTACAATGAGCAGTTCTTC.

This clonotype was detected ten times or more. In DNA form, the CDR3 reads TGTGCCAGCAGCTTACGGGGGTTTATTTCTAGCACAGATACGCAGTATTTT. Its translation is CASSLRGFISSTDTQYF. The chain carries TRBV7-9 and TRBJ2-3; possibly TRBD2 for D (6 bases). The germline V gene has CDR1 SEHNR and CDR2 FQNEAQ (reference sequence). This CDR3 has 17 amino acids. Trimming stripped 2 bases from V and 0 bases from J, with 15 bases between.

This clonotype was found many times. The chain combines TRBV28 with TRBJ2-5; TRBD2 is a possible D gene (6 bases). CDR3 length: 14 amino acids. Germline CDR1 MDHEN, CDR2 SYDVKM. Trimming cost V 2 bases and J 2 bases, with 9 bases left between them. CDR3 protein: CASSLQAGQETQYF. Here the CDR3 DNA reads TGTGCCAGCAGTTTACAGGCGGGACAAGAGACCCAGTACTTC.

This clonotype was found a few times. The V call is TRBV3-1, the J call TRBJ2-1; D remains ambiguous. In germline, CDR1 is LGHDT, CDR2 YNNKEL (reference sequence). The V end was cut by 0 bases, the J end by 8 bases, with 8 bases between. The CDR3 contains 13 residues. The CDR3 DNA is TGTGCCAGCAGCCAAGATAGAAGGGATGAGCAGTTCTTC. This translates into CASSQDRRDEQFF.

This clonotype has just a few counts. This chain connects TRBV28 to TRBJ2-2, with 8 nucleotides matching TRBD1. The J segment lost 3 bases and the V segment lost 5 bases, leaving 11 bases of the junction unmatched. Per germline, CDR1 MDHEN and CDR2 SYDVKM. The CDR3 contains 17 residues. Here the CDR3 reads CASSTSTGGSDTGELFF. The CDR3 region has the DNA TGTGCCAGCAGTACCTCAACAGGGGGAAGTGACACCGGGGAGCTGTTTTTT.

In its sample, this clonotype was seen a few times. The J gene is TRBJ1-2, the V gene TRBV14; the D is unclear. CDR1 is SGHDN, CDR2 FVKESK, per germline. With 5 bases removed from V and 3 bases from J, the gap between germline ends came to 7 bases. CDR3 size: 12 residues. The CDR3 DNA follows: TGTGCCAGCAGCTTTGATGACTATGGCTACACCTTC. It specifies CASSFDDYGYTF. The full variable domain, completed using reference TRBV14 and TRBJ1-2, is EAGVTQFPSHSVIEKGQTVTLRCDPISGHDNLYWYRRVMGKEIKFLLHFVKESKQDESGMPNNRFLAERTGGTYSTLKVQPAELEDSGVYFCASSFDDYGYTFGSGTRLTVV.

This chain joins TRBV12-3 or TRBV12-4 and TRBJ1-1; possible D gene TRBD1, 5 bases. Trimming took 3 bases from V and 5 from J, leaving 10 bases between them. This CDR3 is built from 13 residues. CDR3: CASSLMGQTEAFF. The CDR3 DNA is TGTGCCAGCAGTTTGATGGGGCAGACTGAAGCTTTCTTT.

This clonotype was observed at least ten times. This chain links TRBV7-2 with TRBJ2-3; D is unresolved. CDR3 length equals 14 residues. Germline V CDR1 and CDR2: SGHTA, FQGNSA. V was trimmed by 6 bases and J by 2 bases, leaving 12 bases between them. The CDR3, as DNA: TGTGCCAGCAGTCGAGTCTGGGTCACAGATACGCAGTATTTT. Translated, it gives CASSRVWVTDTQYF. Looking up the rest from reference TRBV7-2 and TRBJ2-3 gives the full variable domain: GAGVSQSPSNKVTEKGKDVELRCDPISGHTALYWYRQSLGQGLEFLIYFQGNSAPDKSGLPSDRFSAERTGGSVSTLTIQRTQQEDSAVYLCASSRVWVTDTQYFGPGTRLTVL.

This clonotype was seen a handful of times. The rearrangement uses TRBV28 and TRBJ2-1; 10 bases fit TRBD2. Trimming at V came to 5 bases and at J to 10 bases, leaving 11 bases not matched to a gene. The CDR3 is 15 residues long. Germline values: CDR1 MDHEN, CDR2 SYDVKM. CDR3 loop: CASSRPGLAAREQFF. CDR3 nucleotide sequence: TGTGCCAGCAGTCGGCCCGGACTAGCGGCCCGGGAGCAGTTCTTC. The full variable domain, its missing parts supplied by reference TRBV28 and TRBJ2-1, is DVKVTQSSRYLVKRTGEKVFLECVQDMDHENMFWYRQDPGLGLRLIYFSYDVKMKEKGDIPEGYSVSREKKERFSLILESASTNQTSMYLCASSRPGLAAREQFFGPGTRLTVL.

This clonotype was detected only a few times. The chain is built from TRBV4-1 and TRBJ2-2; the match to TRBD2 covers 9 bases. The CDR3 runs to 17 residues. J was trimmed by 5 bases and V by 0 bases; bases with no gene match: 7. Germline CDR1 and CDR2: MGHRA and YSYEKL. CDR3 loop: CASSQEQREVRTGELFF. CDR3 nucleotide sequence: TGCGCCAGCAGCCAAGAACAGCGGGAGGTGCGGACCGGGGAGCTGTTTTTT.

The sample holds many counts of this clonotype. The chain combines TRBV7-3 with TRBJ2-1; TRBD2 matches 8 bases. V lost 0 bases and J lost 8; bases outside the gene matches: 12. This CDR3 has 17 residues. Germline V lookup: CDR1 SGHTA, CDR2 FQGTGA. The CDR3 sequence: CASSLTPTSGGKHEQFF. In nucleotides, the CDR3 is TGTGCCAGCAGCTTAACGCCTACTAGCGGTGGCAAGCATGAGCAGTTCTTC.

This clonotype showed up many times. This chain joins TRBV23-1 and TRBJ2-2, with D perhaps assigned TRBD1 or TRBD2 (6 bases each). TRBV23-1 is an ORF; its function is uncertain. The CDR3 has 20 residues. Trimming pared 0 bases from V and 0 bases from J, leaving 20 bases between. The CDR3 coding sequence is TGCGCCAGCAGTCAATCGGGGGGACACGGGGGACCCTCGAACACCGGGGAGCTGTTTTTT. As protein: CASSQSGGHGGPSNTGELFF.

This clonotype was counted only a few times. The genes are TRBV7-3 and TRBJ2-1; unclear D gene. V dropped 4 bases and J dropped 6 bases, with 10 bases sitting between them. CDR1 SGHTA and CDR2 FQGTGA come from the germline V gene. The CDR3 is 13 residues long. CDR3 in amino acids: CASSSDELNEQFF. The CDR3 DNA sequence: TGTGCCAGCAGCTCGGACGAGCTCAATGAGCAGTTCTTC.

This clonotype was counted a few times. The chain links TRBV19 to TRBJ2-6; 9 nucleotides align to TRBD1. There are 18 residues in the CDR3. Germline lookup yields CDR1 LNHDA and CDR2 SQIVND (reference sequence). V dropped 5 bases and J dropped 3; count of bases not matched to a gene: 11. This chain's CDR3 is CASSPSGTGRIGANVLTF. CDR3 bases: TGTGCCAGTAGTCCCTCCGGGACAGGGAGGATTGGGGCCAACGTCCTGACTTTC.

This clonotype was picked up a small number of times. V usage is TRBV5-1 and J usage is TRBJ2-1, with D perhaps TRBD1 (6 bases). Trimming shortened V by 4 bases and J by 5 bases, and 13 bases separated the two germline ends. The germline V gene has CDR1 SGHRS and CDR2 YFSETQ. The CDR3 totals 14 residues. As DNA, the CDR3 is TGCGCCAGCAGCCATGGAGGACAGAACAATGAGCAGTTCTTC. This sequence encodes CASSHGGQNNEQFF.

In this sample, this clonotype turned up a few times. The chain recombines TRBV6-2 or TRBV6-3 with TRBJ1-5, with D possibly being TRBD1 (6 bases). Germline V lookup: CDR1 MNHEY, CDR2 SVGEGT. The CDR3 length is 13 residues. Trimming took 1 base from V and 9 from J, leaving 10 bases between them. CDR3 amino acids: CASSYWGRTPQHF. As DNA, the CDR3 is TGTGCCAGCAGTTACTGGGGGCGAACGCCCCAGCATTTT.

In its sample, this clonotype was seen many times. The chain links TRBV6-1 to TRBJ1-5; 9 nucleotides agree with TRBD1. Per the germline V gene, CDR1 is MNHNS and CDR2 is SASEGT. The V and J ends lost 4 bases and 6 bases, in that order; junction bases with no gene match: 4. This CDR3 has 14 residues. The CDR3 bases are TGTGCCAGCAGTGGGGGACAGGGCAGTCAGCCCCAGCATTTT. It translates to CASSGGQGSQPQHF.

There are many counts of this clonotype. The V gene is TRBV7-2, the J gene TRBJ1-1; D call uncertain. Per germline, CDR1 SGHTA and CDR2 FQGNSA. The ends were cut back, 4 bases at V and 5 bases at J, with 11 bases in the middle. CDR3 length: 13 residues. The CDR3 loop is CASSSPGRTEAFF. In DNA, the CDR3 is TGTGCCAGCAGCTCACCCGGGAGGACTGAAGCTTTCTTT.

This clonotype was seen a handful of times. The V gene is TRBV7-9, the J gene TRBJ1-1; 9 bases are a match to TRBD1. V shed 6 bases, J shed 1 base, and the junction held 6 bases outside the gene matches. Germline V gene lookup returns CDR1 SEHNR and CDR2 FQNEAQ (reference sequence). CDR3 length equals 15 residues. The CDR3 sequence: CASRPRDRANTEAFF. CDR3 in DNA: TGTGCCAGCAGGCCTAGGGACAGGGCGAACACTGAAGCTTTCTTT.

This chain links TRBV20-1 with TRBJ2-3; TRBD1 or TRBD2 may be the D gene (6 bases each). The CDR3 is 16 amino acids. The germline V gene has CDR1 DFQATT and CDR2 SNEGSKA (reference sequence). Trimming took 0 bases from V and 2 from J, leaving 15 bases between them. The CDR3 nucleotides read TGCAGTGCTAGAGATGTGGGGGGCCTGATCACAGATACGCAGTATTTT. It is translated as CSARDVGGLITDTQYF.

The chain uses TRBV28 and TRBJ2-1; TRBD2 matches 11 bases. CDR1 is MDHEN, CDR2 SYDVKM, per germline. The CDR3 runs 16 residues. V lost 5 bases, J lost 7 bases, and 10 bases stayed unmatched. The CDR3 coding sequence is TGTGCCAGCAGTGTCGAACTAGCGGGGGTTGGTAATGAGCAGTTCTTC. Amino acids: CASSVELAGVGNEQFF.

Many counts were recorded for this clonotype. The V gene is TRBV7-2, the J gene TRBJ2-7; D gene unclear. Trimming took 1 base from V and 5 from J, leaving 12 bases between them. The CDR3 loop spans 14 amino acids. The germline V gene encodes CDR1 SGHTA and CDR2 FQGNSA. For the CDR3, the DNA is TGTGCCAGCAGCTTAGGGGTCGCCAACAACGAGCAGTACTTC. Residues: CASSLGVANNEQYF.

This clonotype has more than one count but fewer than ten. This sequence joins TRBV28 and TRBJ1-1; TRBD1 aligns across 8 bases. CDR3 length: 14 residues. From germline, CDR1 is MDHEN and CDR2 SYDVKM. After removal of 3 bases from V and 3 bases from J, the junction contained 3 bases not matched to a gene. The CDR3, as DNA: TGTGCCAGCAGTTTTCAGGGGGCCTACACTGAAGCTTTCTTT. It translates to CASSFQGAYTEAFF.

This clonotype occurred many times. This chain links TRBV12-3 or TRBV12-4 with TRBJ1-4; unclear D gene. Trimming left V 1 base short and J 6 bases short, with 6 bases between. The CDR3 runs 13 residues. The CDR3 protein is CASSLVADEKLFF. The DNA for the CDR3 is TGTGCCAGCAGTTTAGTGGCGGATGAAAAACTGTTTTTT.

This clonotype appeared many times. V and J are TRBV7-2 and TRBJ2-5, with 10 bases that match TRBD2. V gave up 2 bases and J gave up 4 bases; unmatched junction bases: 7. The CDR3 runs to 16 residues. Germline-derived CDR1 and CDR2 are SGHTA and FQGNSA. The CDR3 loop reads CASSLSGGVVGETQYF. For the CDR3, the DNA is TGTGCCAGCAGCTTAAGCGGGGGGGTAGTTGGAGAGACCCAGTACTTC.

This clonotype was picked up many times. The chain carries TRBV7-6 and TRBJ1-2; D remains unclear. This CDR3 region has 15 residues. From germline, CDR1 is SGHVS and CDR2 FNYEAQ. V shed 1 base and J shed 0 bases, with 9 bases lying between them. CDR3 DNA sequence: TGTGCCAGCAGCTTAGGGGCAGACCCTAACTATGGCTACACCTTC. This encodes CASSLGADPNYGYTF.

This clonotype was detected many times. V and J are TRBV12-3 or TRBV12-4 and TRBJ1-1, with D unresolved. This CDR3 spans 14 amino acids. The V gene lost 3 bases and the J gene lost 6 bases, with 14 bases spanning the gap. The CDR3 spells CASSFDGPDAEAFF. For the CDR3, the DNA is TGTGCCAGCAGTTTCGATGGACCGGACGCTGAAGCTTTCTTT.

This clonotype was seen many times. V and J are TRBV7-2 and TRBJ2-5, with unresolved D. The CDR3 sequence is 14 residues long. Germline V gene sequence: CDR1 SGHTA, CDR2 FQGNSA. Deletions cut 5 bases from V and 5 bases from J, with 15 bases between. The CDR3 region has the DNA TGTGCCAGCAGCCAAAACGGGTTCCCGGAGACCCAGTACTTC. Encoded protein: CASSQNGFPETQYF.

This clonotype has at least ten counts. The rearrangement links TRBV28 to TRBJ2-5, with D perhaps being TRBD1 or TRBD2 (5 bases each). This CDR3 region has 11 residues. Trimming removed 6 bases from V and 5 bases from J, with 7 bases in between. CDR1 and CDR2 (germline): MDHEN, SYDVKM. CDR3 residues: CASRWGETQYF. CDR3 sequence (DNA): TGTGCCAGCAGATGGGGGGAGACCCAGTACTTC.

This clonotype was counted at least ten times. This chain connects TRBV28 to TRBJ2-5; 9 nucleotides line up with TRBD2. The CDR3 length is 15 residues. Germline V CDR1 and CDR2: MDHEN, SYDVKM. V shed 6 bases, J shed 6 bases, and the junction held 11 bases outside the gene matches. CDR3 residues: CASRIMTSGDQTQYF. The CDR3 DNA sequence: TGTGCCAGCAGAATCATGACTAGCGGCGATCAGACCCAGTACTTC.

Many counts were recorded for this clonotype. The gene calls are TRBV7-2 and TRBJ2-5; 7 bases line up with TRBD2. CDR1 SGHTA and CDR2 FQGNSA come from the germline V gene. The CDR3 contains 12 residues. The V segment lost 8 bases and the J segment 5 bases; nucleotides outside the gene matches: 5. CDR3 bases: TGTGCCAGCCGGGGAGGGCTGGAGACCCAGTACTTC. Protein: CASRGGLETQYF.

The chain links TRBV28 to TRBJ1-5; no definite D call. The CDR3 loop spans 16 amino acids. Germline V gene data show CDR1 as MDHEN and CDR2 as SYDVKM. The ends were cut back, 2 bases at V and 0 bases at J, with 11 bases in the middle. The CDR3 here is CASSLTTSYSNQPQHF. CDR3 sequence (DNA): TGTGCCAGCAGTTTAACGACCTCATATAGCAATCAGCCCCAGCATTTT.